These 26 T cell receptor beta chains were all obtained from the same sample, sequenced in a study of chemoradiotherapy in HPV16-positive cancers. Sequencing was performed with immunoSEQ multiplex PCR; in TCRdb, only in-frame clones are kept and a portion is missing. The sample carries about 2,700 clones, over 70% recorded once. This specimen was tumor tissue, taken from a patient who underwent chemoradiotherapy. All receptors derive from a human donor with HPV-associated anogenital cancer.

The chain recombines TRBV19 with TRBJ1-2; 10 bases align to TRBD1. The J segment lost 2 bases and the V segment lost 5 bases, leaving 11 bases of the junction unmatched. CDR3 length: 17 amino acids. The germline V gene encodes CDR1 LNHDA and CDR2 SQIVND (reference sequence). This chain's CDR3 is CASSLLSGDRGNYGYTF. For the CDR3, the DNA is TGTGCCAGTAGTCTCTTGTCAGGGGACAGGGGAAACTATGGCTACACCTTC. Filled out from reference TRBV19 and TRBJ1-2, the complete variable domain reads DGGITQSPKYLFRKEGQNVTLSCEQNLNHDAMYWYRQDPGQGLRLIYYSQIVNDFQKGDIAEGYSVSREKKESFPLTVTSAQKNPTAFYLCASSLLSGDRGNYGYTFGSGTRLTVV.

The chain couples TRBV4-1 to TRBJ1-5, with D maybe TRBD1 (5 bases). The CDR3 is 12 residues long. Germline loops: CDR1 MGHRA, CDR2 YSYEKL. V was trimmed by 0 bases and J by 9 bases, leaving 6 bases between them. CDR3 in DNA: TGCGCCAGCAGCCAAGATGGGGGGCCCCAGCATTTT. It encodes CASSQDGGPQHF.

The rearrangement joins TRBV5-4 to TRBJ2-1; TRBD2 agrees at 13 bases. The CDR3 has 17 residues. V was pared by 2 bases and J by 3 bases, with 5 bases of the junction left unmatched. Germline-derived CDR1 and CDR2 are SGHNT and YYREEE (reference sequence). This CDR3 is CASSLTSGGAFYNEQFF. CDR3 bases: TGTGCCAGCAGCTTAACTAGCGGGGGGGCCTTCTACAATGAGCAGTTCTTC.

This chain joins TRBV5-4 and TRBJ2-5; D gene uncertain. The CDR3 length is 16 residues. V dropped 1 base and J dropped 5 bases, with 18 bases sitting between them. Germline lookup yields CDR1 SGHNT and CDR2 YYREEE (reference sequence). CDR3 DNA sequence: TGTGCCAGCAGCTTGCGAATCTGGGGAAAAGTCGAGACCCAGTACTTC. Its protein product is CASSLRIWGKVETQYF.

This sequence joins TRBV7-7 and TRBJ2-2; 7 bases are a match to TRBD2. This CDR3 has 14 amino acids. Germline V gene data show CDR1 as SSHAT and CDR2 as FNYEAQ (reference sequence). V trimming: 4 bases; J trimming: 7 bases; junction bases outside the gene matches: 6. CDR3 loop: CASSSGLSSGELFF. The CDR3 bases are TGTGCCAGCAGCTCGGGACTATCTAGCGGGGAGCTGTTTTTT.

The gene calls are TRBV5-1 and TRBJ1-4, with D hard to call. Trimming took 4 bases from V and 7 from J, leaving 17 bases between them. Per germline, CDR1 SGHRS and CDR2 YFSETQ. The length of the CDR3 is 15 residues. The CDR3 region is CASSPRHDRGEKLFF. CDR3 sequence (DNA): TGCGCCAGCAGCCCCCGACACGATCGTGGTGAAAAACTGTTTTTT. The full variable domain, its missing parts supplied by reference TRBV5-1 and TRBJ1-4, is KAGVTQTPRYLIKTRGQQVTLSCSPISGHRSVSWYQQTPGQGLQFLFEYFSETQRNKGNFPGRFSGRQFSNSRSEMNVSTLELGDSALYLCASSPRHDRGEKLFFGSGTQLSVL.

The rearrangement joins TRBV6-1 to TRBJ2-3; a possible D gene is TRBD2 (5 bases). The germline V gene has CDR1 MNHNS and CDR2 SASEGT. CDR3 size: 14 residues. The ends were cut back, 7 bases at V and 1 base at J, with 12 bases in the middle. The CDR3 DNA sequence: TGTGCCAGCACCCGGGAAGGCGGCACAGATACGCAGTATTTT. Translation gives CASTREGGTDTQYF.

The V call is TRBV18, the J call TRBJ1-1; no clear D gene. The V gene lost 6 bases and the J gene lost 8 bases, with 13 bases spanning the gap. This CDR3 is 12 amino acids long. Looked up from germline, CDR1 is KGHSH and CDR2 is LQKENI. The CDR3 spells CASSNPWAEAFF. The CDR3 DNA reads TGTGCCAGCTCCAACCCATGGGCAGAAGCTTTCTTT. Filled out from reference TRBV18 and TRBJ1-1, the complete variable domain reads NAGVMQNPRHLVRRRGQEARLRCSPMKGHSHVYWYRQLPEEGLKFMVYLQKENIIDESGMPKERFSAEFPKEGPSILRIQQVVRGDSAAYFCASSNPWAEAFFGQGTRLTVV.

This chain connects TRBV21-1 to TRBJ1-2; the table's D call, TRBD1, has no DNA check behind it. TRBV21-1 counts as a pseudogene. The CDR3 runs to 18 residues. The CDR3: CASSKSPRDREVVDGYTF. The CDR3 DNA sequence: TGTGCCAGCAGCAAGAGCCCGCGGGACAGGGAGGTTGTGGACGGCTACACCTTC.

This chain connects TRBV6-1 to TRBJ1-2; 8 bases line up with TRBD1. Germline V lookup: CDR1 MNHNS, CDR2 SASEGT. With 1 base clipped from V and 8 bases from J, the junction kept 3 bases outside the gene matches. The CDR3 sequence is 13 residues long. CDR3 loop: CASSEGTGKGYTF. The DNA of the CDR3 is TGTGCCAGCAGTGAAGGGACAGGGAAAGGCTACACCTTC.

CDR3 residues: CASSQGPGSYEQYF. Here the CDR3 DNA reads TGCGCCAGCAGCCAAGGTCCCGGGTCCTACGAGCAGTACTTC. The genes are TRBV4-3 and TRBJ2-7, with D unclear. Per germline, CDR1 LGHNA and CDR2 YSLEER. This CDR3 comprises 14 residues. V lost 1 base and J lost 1, with 8 bases in between.

This chain joins TRBV7-2 and TRBJ2-5, with D perhaps TRBD1 or TRBD2 (5 bases each). The CDR3 is made up of 14 amino acids. The V and J ends lost 11 bases and 1 base respectively, with 17 bases between them. The germline V gene encodes CDR1 SGHTA and CDR2 FQGNSA. CDR3 nucleotide sequence: TGTGCCCTCTCAATCGGGGCAGTCCAAGAGACCCAGTACTTC. This translates into CALSIGAVQETQYF. Filled out from reference TRBV7-2 and TRBJ2-5, the complete variable domain reads GAGVSQSPSNKVTEKGKDVELRCDPISGHTALYWYRQSLGQGLEFLIYFQGNSAPDKSGLPSDRFSAERTGGSVSTLTIQRTQQEDSAVYLCALSIGAVQETQYFGPGTRLLVL.

Only one count was recorded for this clone. J is TRBJ2-3 and V is TRBV2; D is tentatively TRBD1 or TRBD2 (5 bases each). V was shortened by 2 bases and J by 5 bases, with 14 bases between the two germline ends. This CDR3 is built from 15 residues. CDR1 and CDR2 from the germline V gene are SNHLY and FYNNEI. CDR3 bases: TGTGCCAGCAGTGAACAGGGAGATTTCGGAGATACGCAGTATTTT. It encodes CASSEQGDFGDTQYF.

V usage is TRBV6-4 and J usage is TRBJ1-3; no clear D. V was shortened by 5 bases and J by 0 bases, with 5 bases between the two germline ends. CDR3 length: 13 residues. From germline, CDR1 is MRHNA and CDR2 SNTAGT. As DNA, the CDR3 is TGTGCCAGCAGTCGATACTCTGGAAACACCATATATTTT. It yields the protein CASSRYSGNTIYF.

V is TRBV6-5 and J is TRBJ1-2, with D unclear. V gave up 8 bases and J gave up 7 bases, with 17 bases separating them. This CDR3 has 13 residues. The germline V gene has CDR1 MNHEY and CDR2 SVGAGI. This CDR3 reads CASRRGREGGYTF. The CDR3 DNA follows: TGTGCCAGCCGACGAGGCCGGGAGGGTGGCTACACCTTC.

This clone occurred once. The rearrangement links TRBV19 to TRBJ2-2; D is unclear. This CDR3 region has 16 residues. The germline V gene encodes CDR1 LNHDA and CDR2 SQIVND (reference sequence). Trimming took off 3 bases at V and 0 bases at J, with 11 bases between the two ends. The CDR3 DNA follows: TGTGCCAGTAGTATTTACCAGACGGCGAACACCGGGGAGCTGTTTTTT. It is translated as CASSIYQTANTGELFF.

The chain has TRBV2 and TRBJ1-5; weak D call: TRBD1 (6 bases). Germline V gives CDR1 SNHLY, CDR2 FYNNEI. The V and J ends lost 7 bases and 3 bases respectively, with 13 bases between them. The length of the CDR3 is 14 residues. The DNA of the CDR3 is TGTGCCAGCACTTTAAACAGGGCCAATCAGCCCCAGCATTTT. Its protein is CASTLNRANQPQHF.

This clone was detected only a few times. The chain couples TRBV6-1 to TRBJ2-5; D unclear. Trimming left V 8 bases short and J 0 bases short, with 10 bases between. The CDR3 runs 13 residues. Germline-derived CDR1 and CDR2 are MNHNS and SASEGT. The CDR3 DNA sequence: TGTGCCAGCGGGAACCGAGACCAAGAGACCCAGTACTTC. This translates into CASGNRDQETQYF.

The chain recombines TRBV19 with TRBJ2-7; a possible D gene is TRBD1 (6 bases). V lost 8 bases and J lost 5, with 22 bases in between. Per the germline V gene, CDR1 is LNHDA and CDR2 is SQIVND (reference sequence). The CDR3 is 15 residues long. CDR3 DNA sequence: TGTGCCAGTCAGAGACGTCCGGGACACTTGGACGAGCAGTACTTC. This gives the protein CASQRRPGHLDEQYF.

J is TRBJ1-5 and V is TRBV6-1, with D unresolved. The germline gives CDR1 MNHNS, CDR2 SASEGT. There are 15 residues in the CDR3. Trimming took 1 base from V and 7 from J, leaving 14 bases between them. The CDR3 sequence: CASSEVSTRTQPQHF. The CDR3, as DNA: TGTGCCAGCAGTGAAGTGAGTACACGTACCCAGCCCCAGCATTTT.

V is TRBV18 and J is TRBJ2-7; D may be TRBD2 (6 bases). The V end lost 0 bases, the J end lost 6 bases, and 18 bases lay between the germline ends. The CDR3 sequence is 16 residues long. Germline CDR1 reads KGHSH; CDR2 reads LQKENI. The CDR3: CASSPPSGGGTPEQYF. CDR3 nucleotides: TGTGCCAGCTCACCACCGTCCGGTGGAGGGACGCCCGAGCAGTACTTC.

This clone was recorded a few times. The chain carries TRBV4-1 and TRBJ2-1; 8 bases match TRBD2. J gave up 9 bases and V 0 bases, and 7 bases lay outside the gene matches. The CDR3 has 15 amino acids. Germline CDR1 MGHRA, CDR2 YSYEKL. CDR3 in amino acids: CASSQEGLALGEQFF. DNA of the CDR3: TGCGCCAGCAGCCAAGAAGGACTAGCTTTGGGTGAGCAGTTCTTC.

The chain carries TRBV6-1 and TRBJ1-4; TRBD1 matches at 8 bases. Trimming cost V 5 bases and J 6 bases; bases outside gene matches: 8. CDR3 length: 15 amino acids. Per the germline V gene, CDR1 is MNHNS and CDR2 is SASEGT. The CDR3 region has the DNA TGTGCCAGCAGTAACCCACAGGGGGTCGATGAAAAACTGTTTTTT. Protein product: CASSNPQGVDEKLFF.

The CDR3 reads CASSPLGNSGANVLTF. DNA for the CDR3: TGTGCCAGCAGCCCCCTGGGGAACTCTGGGGCCAACGTCCTGACTTTC. The genes are TRBV7-3 and TRBJ2-6; D unclear. The CDR3 has 16 amino acids. The V end lost 5 bases, the J end lost 0 bases, and 11 bases lay between the germline ends. The V gene's germline CDR1 is SGHTA and CDR2 FQGTGA.

This chain uses TRBV28 with TRBJ1-2; no definite D call. The CDR3 has 13 amino acids. V lost 7 bases and J lost 2, with 11 bases in between. Germline loops: CDR1 MDHEN, CDR2 SYDVKM. The CDR3 DNA reads as TGTGCCAGCACGACGGGTCCCAACTATGGCTACACCTTC. It yields the protein CASTTGPNYGYTF.

The genes are TRBV6-5 and TRBJ1-5; unclear D gene. The germline CDR1 and CDR2 sequences are MNHEY and SVGAGI. V lost 5 bases and J lost 2, with 13 bases in between. There are 15 residues in the CDR3. The CDR3 loop is CASSRDRGGNQPQHF. CDR3 coding DNA: TGTGCCAGCAGTCGAGACCGTGGCGGCAATCAGCCCCAGCATTTT.